What follows is one TCR beta chain and its context. This record comes from a study of cytomegalovirus exposure and HLA in healthy donors. Both 60 Vbeta primers and 13 Jbeta primers went into the PCR. Sequencing was performed with immunoSEQ multiplex PCR; in TCRdb, only in-frame clones are kept and a portion is missing. The table has roughly 60,000 clones, around 77% seen once. The CDR3 runs to 15 residues. The V and J ends lost 6 bases and 4 bases, in that order; junction bases with no gene match: 6. Germline V CDR1 and CDR2: SNHLY, FYNNEI. The source material was PBMCs. The TCR sequence derives from a woman aged 40 to 50 in good health and CMV-seropositive. The rearrangement uses TRBV2 and TRBJ1-6; 7 positions agree with TRBD1. In DNA, the CDR3 is TGTGCCAGCAGGACGTCAGGGGGGTATAATTCACCCCTCCACTTT. It codes for CASRTSGGYNSPLHF.